The rows below give T cell receptor beta chains drawn from one sample of a study of blood T cell repertoires in COVID-19. Data came from immunoSEQ multiplex PCR; TCRdb stores just in-frame clones and leaves some out. The data hold about 240,000 clones, with 65% to 90% observed a single time. The sample comprised peripheral blood. These receptors were obtained from a man aged 50-59 years with COVID-19, enrolled during active disease. The CDR3 runs from the conserved cysteine through the conserved F or W. Fields, in order: D gene, V gene, clone size, J gene, CDR3 DNA, CDR3 protein. The D gene is left open where the match is weak. Only some rows state a clone size, as once, few, many or a class for expanded clones.

d_call: .; v_call: TRBV3-1/TRBV3-2; clone_size: few; j_call: TRBJ1-1; cdr3_nt: TGTGCCAGCAGCCATAGACAGGTGAACACTGAAGCTTTCTTT; cdr3_aa: CASSHRQVNTEAFF
d_call: TRBD2; v_call: TRBV7-9; clone_size: .; j_call: TRBJ2-7; cdr3_nt: TGTGCCAGCAGCCCTACTAGCGGGGGGGCAGAAGCCTACGAGCAGTACTTC; cdr3_aa: CASSPTSGGAEAYEQYF
d_call: TRBD2; v_call: TRBV7-8; clone_size: .; j_call: TRBJ2-1; cdr3_nt: TGTGCCAGCAGCCCGACCGGGGGGAGTCGGCCCTACAATGAGCAGTTCTTC; cdr3_aa: CASSPTGGSRPYNEQFF
d_call: .; v_call: TRBV2; clone_size: .; j_call: TRBJ1-2; cdr3_nt: TGTGCCAGCAGTGGGGCAGGGGCGAACTATGGCTACACCTTC; cdr3_aa: CASSGAGANYGYTF
d_call: .; v_call: TRBV21-1; clone_size: .; j_call: TRBJ1-5; cdr3_nt: TGTGCCAGCAGCAACGGCAGGGGGCAAGAGAATCAGCCCCAGCATTTT; cdr3_aa: CASSNGRGQENQPQHF
d_call: .; v_call: TRBV5-8; clone_size: .; j_call: TRBJ1-5; cdr3_nt: TGTGCCAGCAGCTCGCAGGGGAACCAGCCCCAGCATTTT; cdr3_aa: CASSSQGNQPQHF
d_call: TRBD2; v_call: TRBV28; clone_size: .; j_call: TRBJ2-3; cdr3_nt: TGTGCCTCCTCAACGGGGGGGCCGGATACGCAGTATTTT; cdr3_aa: CASSTGGPDTQYF
d_call: .; v_call: TRBV24-1; clone_size: .; j_call: TRBJ2-7; cdr3_nt: TGTGCCACCAGTGACTCGACAGACCCTGAAACTTCCTACGAGCAGTACTTC; cdr3_aa: CATSDSTDPETSYEQYF
d_call: .; v_call: TRBV4-1; clone_size: .; j_call: TRBJ1-2; cdr3_nt: TGCGCCAGCAGCCAAGACAGAGGTAATTCGAACTATGGCTACACCTTC; cdr3_aa: CASSQDRGNSNYGYTF
d_call: .; v_call: TRBV28; clone_size: .; j_call: TRBJ1-6; cdr3_nt: TGTGCCAGCAACCGCTATGATTCACCCCTCCACTTT; cdr3_aa: CASNRYDSPLHF
d_call: TRBD1; v_call: TRBV15; clone_size: .; j_call: TRBJ2-1; cdr3_nt: TGTGCCACCAGCAGACTTGACAGGGGGACGTTCTTC; cdr3_aa: CATSRLDRGTFF
d_call: .; v_call: TRBV4-1; clone_size: .; j_call: TRBJ2-2; cdr3_nt: TGCGCCACCACTGCTGGGGGCGGCACCGGGGAGCTGTTTTTT; cdr3_aa: CATTAGGGTGELFF
d_call: TRBD2; v_call: TRBV5-1; clone_size: .; j_call: TRBJ2-3; cdr3_nt: TGCGCCAGCAGTGACATAGCGGGAAGGGCTCATACGCAGTATTTT; cdr3_aa: CASSDIAGRAHTQYF
d_call: TRBD1; v_call: TRBV6-5; clone_size: .; j_call: TRBJ1-1; cdr3_nt: TGTGCCAGGAGACAGGGGGCATCCACTGAAGCTTTCTTT; cdr3_aa: CARRQGASTEAFF